The 2 T cell receptor beta chains reported below all come from one sample, sequenced in a study of blood T cell repertoires in COVID-19 (dated by TCRdb to 2018 to 2020). The library relied on the immunoSEQ multiplex PCR assay. TCRdb carries this immuneACCESS record with in-frame sequences only. Its versions omit some clonotypes, under half of them owing to an unresolved V gene in the studies checked, with the rest unexplained. In this sample the table shows roughly 80,000 clones, approximately 78% of which occur a single time. 20% to 25% of the sample lies in the top ten. Sequencing was done on a sample of peripheral blood. All receptors come from a human donor in a cohort sampled during active COVID-19.

Only one count was recorded for this clone. V is TRBV6-5 and J is TRBJ1-4, with no clear D. Germline V gene sequence: CDR1 MNHEY, CDR2 SVGAGI. CDR3 length equals 15 residues. V dropped 5 bases and J dropped 1 base, with 11 bases sitting between them. This CDR3 reads CASSPTVGTNEKLFF. DNA of the CDR3: TGTGCCAGCAGTCCAACAGTGGGAACTAATGAAAAACTGTTTTTT.

This rearrangement joins TRBV11-2 to TRBJ2-1; tentative D call: TRBD2 (7 bases). Germline loops: CDR1 SGHAT, CDR2 FQNNGV. Trimming pared 4 bases from V and 4 bases from J, leaving 11 bases between. The CDR3 has 14 amino acids. CDR3 amino acids: CASSSRGAYNEQFF. DNA for the CDR3: TGTGCCAGCAGCTCCCGGGGGGCGTACAATGAGCAGTTCTTC.